The 20 T cell receptor beta chains below come from one sample, sequenced in a study of cytomegalovirus exposure and HLA in healthy donors. Using immunoSEQ multiplex PCR, the repertoire was profiled, and TCRdb retains in-frame clones only, with some absent. Among about 140,000 clones listed, 84% were seen once. The sequenced sample consisted of PBMCs. The receptors here all came from a woman in her twenties or thirties in good health and CMV-seronegative.

A word on this clone: Sequence at one end of the junction differs from germline and may be a read error. V usage is TRBV10-3 and J usage is TRBJ2-7; 10 nucleotides line up with TRBD1. CDR1 and CDR2 (germline): ENHRY, SYGVKD. The CDR3 covers 15 residues. CDR3 region: CASSEEETGGHEQYF. CDR3 DNA: TGTGCCAGCAGTGAAGAGGAGACAGGGGGCCACGAGCAGTACTTC.

This chain connects TRBV2 to TRBJ1-1; the match to TRBD1 covers 7 bases. This CDR3 contains 14 residues. The germline CDR1 and CDR2 sequences are SNHLY and FYNNEI. Losses at the gene ends were 3 bases for V and 5 bases for J; bases not matched to a gene: 6. CDR3 loop: CASSERTGRTEAFF. DNA for the CDR3: TGTGCCAGCAGTGAGCGGACAGGAAGGACTGAAGCTTTCTTT.

The V call is TRBV5-6, the J call TRBJ2-7, with D possibly being TRBD1 (6 bases). V lost 4 bases and J lost 3, with 8 bases in between. Germline V gene sequence: CDR1 SGHDT, CDR2 YYEEEE. The length of the CDR3 is 12 residues. The CDR3 DNA follows: TGTGCCAGCAGCATACAGGGCTACGAGCAGTACTTC. As protein: CASSIQGYEQYF.

The V and J genes are TRBV7-6 and TRBJ2-7; D not certain. V was pared by 1 base and J by 2 bases, with 9 bases between. Germline values: CDR1 SGHVS, CDR2 FNYEAQ. The CDR3 runs to 14 residues. The CDR3 sequence: CASSLVAGTYEQYF. In nucleotides, the CDR3 is TGTGCCAGCAGCTTAGTTGCAGGCACCTACGAGCAGTACTTC.

This clone was observed once. The chain has TRBV27 and TRBJ1-2, with D uncertain. The germline gives CDR1 MNHEY, CDR2 SMNVEV (reference sequence). V dropped 7 bases and J dropped 2 bases, with 14 bases sitting between them. This CDR3 is built from 14 residues. This chain's CDR3 is CASMRRGGNYGYTF. CDR3 in DNA: TGTGCCAGCATGCGCCGGGGAGGGAACTATGGCTACACCTTC.

This chain links TRBV6-5 with TRBJ1-4; weak D call: TRBD1 (5 bases). The CDR3 consists of 14 residues. The V gene's germline CDR1 is MNHEY and CDR2 SVGAGI. Trimming took 0 bases from V and 5 from J, leaving 7 bases between them. The CDR3 spells CASSYSNRNEKLFF. The CDR3 region has the DNA TGTGCCAGCAGTTACTCGAACAGGAATGAAAAACTGTTTTTT.

The rearrangement links TRBV10-3 to TRBJ1-2; 12 positions match TRBD1. Germline lookup yields CDR1 ENHRY and CDR2 SYGVKD. J gave up 7 bases and V 3 bases, and 9 bases lay outside the gene matches. The CDR3 spans 16 residues. CDR3 protein: CAISDMGGQGALGYTF. The CDR3 coding sequence is TGTGCCATCAGTGATATGGGGGGACAGGGGGCACTTGGCTACACCTTC.

This clone has a single count. This rearrangement joins TRBV18 to TRBJ2-7; D is perhaps TRBD2 (5 bases). Trimming shortened V by 4 bases and J by 3 bases, and 10 bases separated the two germline ends. The CDR3 length is 13 residues. The V gene's germline CDR1 is KGHSH and CDR2 LQKENI. This chain's CDR3 is CASSQGANYEQYF. The CDR3 DNA reads as TGTGCCAGCTCACAGGGAGCTAACTACGAGCAGTACTTC.

The genes are TRBV30 and TRBJ2-5; D is perhaps TRBD1 (5 bases). The V end was cut by 8 bases, the J end by 5 bases, with 21 bases between. This CDR3 region has 14 residues. Germline V gives CDR1 GTSNPN, CDR2 SVGIG (reference sequence). The CDR3 bases are TGTGCCCGCCGACCGCAGGGTTTGGGGGAGACCCAGTACTTC. This gives the protein CARRPQGLGETQYF.

The genes are TRBV9 and TRBJ2-1; TRBD1 aligns across 8 bases. The CDR3 is 14 residues long. CDR1 and CDR2 from the germline V gene are SGDLS and YYNGEE. Germline trimming cut 4 bases from V and 15 bases from J; bases unmatched to any gene: 15. The CDR3 nucleotides are TGTGCCAGCAGCTTCAGGGGGCCGGCCACCTCAGGGTTCTTC. As protein: CASSFRGPATSGFF.

The chain employs TRBV11-1 and TRBJ2-7; 7 bases fit TRBD1. Unmatched junction bases numbered 5, after V lost 4 bases and J lost 2 bases. This CDR3 is built from 14 residues. Germline CDR1 is SGHAT and CDR2 is FQDESV (reference sequence). CDR3 bases: TGTGCCAGCAGCTACAGGACAGGCCCCTACGAGCAGTACTTC. Translated, it gives CASSYRTGPYEQYF.

V and J are TRBV5-6 and TRBJ2-7, with TRBD1 matching over 10 bases. J gave up 8 bases and V 4 bases, and 6 bases lay outside the gene matches. CDR3 length: 13 residues. Germline V lookup: CDR1 SGHDT, CDR2 YYEEEE. The CDR3 region is CASSGDRGGQQYF. Here the CDR3 DNA reads TGTGCCAGCAGCGGGGACAGGGGTGGCCAGCAGTACTTC. The entire variable domain, with the rest obtained from reference TRBV5-6 and TRBJ2-7, is as follows: DAGVTQSPTHLIKTRGQQVTLRCSPKSGHDTVSWYQQALGQGPQFIFQYYEEEERQRGNFPDRFSGHQFPNYSSELNVNALLLGDSALYLCASSGDRGGQQYFGPGTRLTVT.

CDR3 region: CASSPQGLNYGYTF. CDR3 in DNA: TGTGCCAGCAGTCCCCAGGGCCTTAACTATGGCTACACCTTC. The V gene is TRBV21-1, the J gene TRBJ1-2; TRBD1, the table's D call, lacks a check against the DNA. TRBV21-1 is classified as a pseudogene. CDR3 length: 14 residues.

This clone was seen a single time. V usage is TRBV29-1 and J usage is TRBJ2-7; 8 nucleotides align to TRBD1. Per the germline V gene, CDR1 is SQVTM and CDR2 is ANQGSEA. This CDR3 spans 13 amino acids. Trimming took 0 bases from V and 7 from J; bases not matched to a gene: 5. The CDR3 region has the DNA TGCAGCGTTGAAGATCGAACAGGGGGGGAGCAGTACTTC. It yields the protein CSVEDRTGGEQYF.

The rearrangement joins TRBV11-2 to TRBJ1-1; D possibly corresponds to TRBD1 (5 bases). Per the germline V gene, CDR1 is SGHAT and CDR2 is FQNNGV. V lost 5 bases and J lost 8, with 15 bases in between. The CDR3 runs 13 residues. This CDR3 is CASSLGGPLEAFF. CDR3 nucleotide sequence: TGTGCCAGCAGCCTGGGGGGTCCATTGGAAGCTTTCTTT.

This rearrangement joins TRBV7-2 to TRBJ2-1; 8 nucleotides agree with TRBD2. V gave up 4 bases and J gave up 2 bases; unmatched junction bases: 7. CDR3 length: 16 residues. From germline, CDR1 is SGHTA and CDR2 FQGNSA. DNA for the CDR3: TGTGCCAGCAGCTCGCGACTAGCGAATACCTACAATGAGCAGTTCTTC. The encoded protein is CASSSRLANTYNEQFF.

The gene calls are TRBV5-1 and TRBJ2-7; the match to TRBD1 covers 9 bases. The germline V gene encodes CDR1 SGHRS and CDR2 YFSETQ. The CDR3 contains 15 residues. V shed 5 bases and J 2 bases; nucleotides not matched to a gene: 8. This CDR3 is CASSYGQGNAYEQYF. The CDR3 nucleotides read TGCGCCAGCAGTTACGGACAGGGGAATGCCTACGAGCAGTACTTC.

The chain employs TRBV11-2 and TRBJ1-1; possible D gene TRBD1, 6 bases. The CDR3 length is 13 residues. The germline CDR1 and CDR2 sequences are SGHAT and FQNNGV. Trimming left V 0 bases short and J 10 bases short, with 12 bases between. The CDR3 coding sequence is TGTGCCAGCAGCTTAGATCAGGGGATCGTAGCTTTCTTT. Protein product: CASSLDQGIVAFF.

The chain recombines TRBV2 with TRBJ1-1; no clear D. V was shortened by 10 bases and J by 2 bases, with 20 bases between the two germline ends. The germline gives CDR1 SNHLY, CDR2 FYNNEI. CDR3 length: 15 residues. Here the CDR3 reads CATHRESGGNTEAFF. Here the CDR3 DNA reads TGTGCCACCCACCGGGAATCAGGCGGAAACACTGAAGCTTTCTTT. Together with reference TRBV2 and TRBJ1-1, the CDR3 gives the full variable domain: EPEVTQTPSHQVTQMGQEVILRCVPISNHLYFYWYRQILGQKVEFLVSFYNNEISEKSEIFDDQFSVERPDGSNFTLKIRSTKLEDSAMYFCATHRESGGNTEAFFGQGTRLTVV.

This clone has only a few counts. V is TRBV7-3 and J is TRBJ2-2; 7 bases map to TRBD2. From germline, CDR1 is SGHTA and CDR2 FQGTGA. CDR3 length: 17 amino acids. Trimming took 0 bases from V and 2 from J; bases not matched to a gene: 6. The CDR3 spells CASSLTTRGVNTGELFF. CDR3 nucleotide sequence: TGTGCCAGCAGCTTAACTACACGGGGGGTTAACACCGGGGAGCTGTTTTTT. Variable domain in full (rest from reference TRBV7-3 and TRBJ2-2): GAGVSQTPSNKVTEKGKYVELRCDPISGHTALYWYRQSLGQGPEFLIYFQGTGAADDSGLPNDRFFAVRPEGSVSTLKIQRTERGDSAVYLCASSLTTRGVNTGELFFGEGSRLTVL.